These 10 T cell receptor beta chains share one sample of origin, sequenced in a study of cytomegalovirus exposure and HLA in healthy donors. PCR primers comprised 60 Vbeta and 13 Jbeta primers. Repertoires were generated with immunoSEQ multiplex PCR, while TCRdb's copy carries only in-frame clones and drops some. The data hold about 140,000 clones, with around 77% observed a single time. The specimen sequenced was PBMCs. Receptor source: a man younger than 40 in good health and CMV-seronegative.

The chain has TRBV6-5 and TRBJ2-3; no definite D call. Trimming stripped 5 bases from V and 6 bases from J, with 15 bases between. The CDR3 loop spans 14 amino acids. Germline V lookup: CDR1 MNHEY, CDR2 SVGAGI. DNA of the CDR3: TGTGCCAGCAGTCAGACCAGTGTCAGGGATACGCAGTATTTT. Residues: CASSQTSVRDTQYF.

The V call is TRBV5-4, the J call TRBJ2-7; TRBD1 agrees at 7 bases. Germline V gene sequence: CDR1 SGHNT, CDR2 YYREEE (reference sequence). The CDR3 extends over 15 amino acids. With 4 bases clipped from V and 0 bases from J, the junction kept 7 bases outside the gene matches. CDR3 amino acids: CASSPRGPSSYEQYF. The CDR3 bases are TGTGCCAGCAGCCCTAGGGGGCCTTCCTCCTACGAGCAGTACTTC.

The J gene is TRBJ2-2, the V gene TRBV5-1, with a possible D match to TRBD1 (6 bases). V lost 7 bases to trimming and J lost 5 bases, with 12 bases between them. In germline, CDR1 is SGHRS, CDR2 YFSETQ. The length of the CDR3 is 13 residues. CDR3 in DNA: TGCGCCAGCGGCAGGGGATCTACCGGGGAGCTGTTTTTT. Translation gives CASGRGSTGELFF.

V usage is TRBV18 and J usage is TRBJ2-1; 7 bases match TRBD1. This CDR3 is built from 13 residues. Germline V lookup: CDR1 KGHSH, CDR2 LQKENI. J lost 8 bases, V lost 3 bases, and 4 bases had no gene match. The CDR3 bases are TGTGCCAGCTCACCGGGACAGTCTTATGAGCAGTTCTTC. Translation gives CASSPGQSYEQFF.

The chain carries TRBV10-3 and TRBJ2-2, with a weak D call TRBD2 (6 bases). This CDR3 region has 15 residues. With 7 bases removed from V and 6 bases from J, the gap between germline ends came to 18 bases. CDR1 and CDR2 from the germline V gene are ENHRY and SYGVKD. As DNA, the CDR3 is TGTGCCATCACTGACTCAACTAGCCTCTCCGGGGAGCTGTTTTTT. Protein sequence: CAITDSTSLSGELFF.

The chain is built from TRBV7-9 and TRBJ1-2; D ambiguous. Germline V gene sequence: CDR1 SEHNR, CDR2 FQNEAQ (reference sequence). The V end lost 1 base, the J end lost 8 bases, and 17 bases lay between the germline ends. CDR3 length: 15 residues. In DNA, the CDR3 is TGTGCCAGCAGCTTAGTGGGAGAATTATTCGGGGGCTACACCTTC. This translates into CASSLVGELFGGYTF. Based on the CDR3 plus reference TRBV7-9 and TRBJ1-2, the full variable domain is DTGVSQNPRHKITKRGQNVTFRCDPISEHNRLYWYRQTLGQGPEFLTYFQNEAQLEKSRLLSDRFSAERPKGSFSTLEIQRTEQGDSAMYLCASSLVGELFGGYTFGSGTRLTVV.

The CDR3 DNA reads as TGCGCCAGCAGCGGGCGAAATGGGACAGGGAGGGACTACACCTTC. Protein sequence: CASSGRNGTGRDYTF. V is TRBV5-1 and J is TRBJ1-2; 9 positions match TRBD1. CDR1 SGHRS and CDR2 YFSETQ come from the germline V gene. This CDR3 has 15 amino acids. J lost 10 bases, V lost 4 bases, and 14 bases had no gene match.

For the CDR3, the DNA is TGTGCCAGCAGTTTATTTGGACAGGGTTTAGAGACCCAGTACTTC. Amino acids: CASSLFGQGLETQYF. The chain couples TRBV27 to TRBJ2-5, with 8 bases aligning to TRBD1. This CDR3 has 15 amino acids. Losses at the gene ends were 1 base for V and 4 bases for J; bases not matched to a gene: 5. Germline CDR1 is MNHEY and CDR2 is SMNVEV (reference sequence).

The chain couples TRBV10-3 to TRBJ1-1, with a weak D call TRBD1 (6 bases). This CDR3 is built from 14 residues. The germline CDR1 and CDR2 sequences are ENHRY and SYGVKD. Trimming left V 2 bases short and J 7 bases short, with 14 bases between. For the CDR3, the DNA is TGTGCCATCAGTGAGAATACAGGGACCGGTGAAGCTTTCTTT. Protein: CAISENTGTGEAFF.

The CDR3 bases are TGTGCCAGCAGCTTGGGCCCTAGCGTACCCTACAATGAGCAGTTCTTC. Encoded protein: CASSLGPSVPYNEQFF. The chain uses TRBV7-9 and TRBJ2-1; possibly TRBD2 for D (6 bases). CDR1 SEHNR and CDR2 FQNEAQ come from the germline V gene (reference sequence). The CDR3 consists of 16 residues. V dropped 3 bases and J dropped 2 bases, with 14 bases sitting between them.